The rows below give T cell receptor beta chains drawn from one sample of a study of T cell responses to AZD1222 COVID-19 vaccine. Sequenced by immunoSEQ multiplex PCR; TCRdb stores in-frame clones only, minus some. This sample has about 100,000 clones, with just under 90% found just once. This sample comprised peripheral blood, obtained on day 0 of AZD1222 vaccination. Receptors were obtained from an adult in good health. CDR3s include the opening cysteine and the closing phenylalanine or tryptophan. D genes are given only for firm matches. Size is stated for part of the rows, as once, few or many counts, or as a class when the clone is expanded.

clone_size	j_call	v_call	d_call	cdr3_aa	cdr3_nt
NA	TRBJ2-7	TRBV7-2	TRBD2	CASSPRGGPYEQYF	TGTGCCAGCAGCCCCCGCGGGGGTCCCTACGAGCAGTACTTC
NA	TRBJ1-4	TRBV5-4	TRBD1	CASSSRQGHEKLFF	TGTGCCAGCAGCTCTCGACAGGGCCATGAAAAACTGTTTTTT
NA	TRBJ1-1	TRBV2	NA	CASSVTGNTEAFF	TGTGCCAGCAGTGTGACGGGAAACACTGAAGCTTTCTTT
NA	TRBJ1-3	TRBV7-8	NA	CASSALESSGNTIYF	TGTGCCAGCAGCGCCTTGGAGAGCTCTGGAAACACCATATATTTT
NA	TRBJ2-5	TRBV15	NA	CATSTYQKETQYF	TGTGCCACCAGCACCTACCAGAAAGAGACCCAGTACTTC
NA	TRBJ2-5	TRBV3-1/TRBV3-2	NA	CASRRGSQETQYF	TGTGCCAGCAGACGGGGATCCCAAGAGACCCAGTACTTC
few	TRBJ2-7	TRBV7-2	TRBD1	CASSFNSRTGLYEQYF	TGTGCCAGCAGCTTTAATTCAAGGACAGGACTTTACGAGCAGTACTTC
NA	TRBJ1-3	TRBV2	TRBD1	CASSPRTGVSGNTIYF	TGTGCCAGCAGTCCCCGAACAGGGGTCTCTGGAAACACCATATATTTT
NA	TRBJ2-2	TRBV2	NA	CASSDQGYTGELFF	TGTGCCAGCAGTGACCAGGGTTACACCGGGGAGCTGTTTTTT
NA	TRBJ1-2	TRBV4-2	NA	CASSQVAVLDGYTF	TGTGCCAGCAGCCAAGTGGCAGTATTGGATGGCTACACCTTC
NA	TRBJ1-2	TRBV6-5	NA	CASSYNRNYGYTF	TGTGCCAGCAGTTACAACAGGAACTATGGCTACACCTTC
NA	TRBJ1-3	TRBV7-9	TRBD1	CALNRDSSGNTIYF	TGTGCCTTAAACCGGGACAGCTCTGGAAACACCATATATTTT
NA	TRBJ2-5	TRBV5-1	TRBD2	CASSPGLAGGLGETQYF	TGCGCCAGCAGCCCGGGACTAGCGGGGGGCCTGGGGGAGACCCAGTACTTC
NA	TRBJ1-4	TRBV6-5	NA	CASSYGDATNEKLFF	TGTGCCAGCAGTTACGGGGACGCAACTAATGAAAAACTGTTTTTT
NA	TRBJ1-2	TRBV28	NA	CASSPGVISYGYTF	TGTGCCAGCAGTCCTGGGGTGATCTCCTATGGCTACACCTTC
NA	TRBJ1-1	TRBV3-1/TRBV3-2	TRBD1	CASSQTTGGVQGAFF	TGTGCCAGCAGCCAGACAACAGGGGGCGTACAAGGGGCTTTCTTT
NA	TRBJ1-6	TRBV6-5	NA	CASKREKNSPLHF	TGTGCCAGCAAGAGGGAGAAAAATTCACCCCTCCACTTT
NA	TRBJ1-1	TRBV18	TRBD1	CASSLDIGGRGSQEAFF	TGTGCCAGCTCACTAGACATTGGGGGCAGGGGGAGCCAGGAAGCTTTCTTT
NA	TRBJ2-5	TRBV30	NA	CAWRGWILQETQYF	TGTGCCTGGAGGGGCTGGATACTCCAAGAGACCCAGTACTTC
NA	TRBJ1-5	TRBV5-6	TRBD1	CASSLTGQGRQPQHF	TGTGCCAGCAGCTTGACGGGACAGGGGAGGCAGCCCCAGCATTTT
NA	TRBJ1-6	TRBV21-1	NA	CASGGTGGVLINSPLHF	TGTGCCAGCGGTGGGACAGGGGGCGTACTCATCAATTCACCCCTCCACTTT
NA	TRBJ1-1	TRBV5-1	NA	CASSLEGHGNTEAFF	TGCGCCAGCAGCTTGGAGGGGCACGGGAACACTGAAGCTTTCTTT
once	TRBJ2-7	TRBV19	TRBD1	CASSLGQGHYEQYF	TGTGCCAGTAGTCTTGGACAGGGCCACTACGAGCAGTACTTC
NA	TRBJ2-2	TRBV6-5	NA	CASSRGGSPGELFF	TGTGCCAGCAGTAGGGGGGGTTCACCCGGGGAGCTGTTTTTT
few	TRBJ1-6	TRBV7-2	NA	CASSLFRDNNSPLHF	TGTGCCAGCAGCTTATTCCGGGACAACAATTCACCCCTCCACTTT
NA	TRBJ1-1	TRBV3-1/TRBV3-2	NA	CASSQGVAEAFF	TGTGCCAGCAGCCAGGGGGTCGCTGAAGCTTTCTTT